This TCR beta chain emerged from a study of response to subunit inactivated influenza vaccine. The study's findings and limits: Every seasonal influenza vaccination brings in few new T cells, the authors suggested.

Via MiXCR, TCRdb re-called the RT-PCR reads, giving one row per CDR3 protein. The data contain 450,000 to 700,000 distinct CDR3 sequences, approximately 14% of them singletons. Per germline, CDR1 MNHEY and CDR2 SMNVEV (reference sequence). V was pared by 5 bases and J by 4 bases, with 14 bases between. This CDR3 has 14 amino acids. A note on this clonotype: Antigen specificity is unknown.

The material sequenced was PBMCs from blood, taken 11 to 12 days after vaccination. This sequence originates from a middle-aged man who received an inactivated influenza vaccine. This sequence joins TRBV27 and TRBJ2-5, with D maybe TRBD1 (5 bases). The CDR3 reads CASSLRQIPETQYF. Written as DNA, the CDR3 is TGTGCCAGCAGTCTTAGACAGATACCAGAGACCCAGTACTTC.